This T cell receptor beta chain emerged from a study of cytomegalovirus exposure and HLA in healthy donors. Study observations and caveats: As a later analysis showed, a missense DCLRE1C variant was linked to trimming of TCR beta V- and J-genes.

Both 60 Vbeta primers and 13 Jbeta primers went into the PCR. TCRdb's copy holds only in-frame clones and misses some; the assay was immunoSEQ multiplex PCR. The profile shows some 70,000 clones, roughly 79% of them singletons. As to this clone: What it recognizes is unknown.

V lost 0 bases to trimming and J lost 6 bases; unmatched junction nucleotides: 4. CDR3 length equals 16 residues. CDR1 is MNHEY, CDR2 SVGAGI, per germline. Sequencing used PBMCs. The rearrangement joins TRBV6-5 to TRBJ2-1; 11 nucleotides line up with TRBD2. This TCR was sampled from a middle-aged man in good health and CMV-seronegative. For the CDR3, the DNA is TGTGCCAGCAGTTACTCGAGGCTAGCGGGGGGCAATGAGCAGTTCTTC. Its translation is CASSYSRLAGGNEQFF.